These 14 T cell receptor beta chains share one sample of origin, sequenced in a study of blood T cell repertoires in COVID-19. Clones were sequenced by immunoSEQ multiplex PCR, and TCRdb holds only the in-frame ones, with some missing. The sample gives approximately 140,000 clones, approximately 80% of which show up once; about 3% is in the top ten. The material sequenced was peripheral blood. Receptors were obtained from a woman in her 40s with active or convalescent COVID-19.

This chain uses TRBV27 with TRBJ2-7; no reliable D call. There are 14 residues in the CDR3. The V gene's germline CDR1 is MNHEY and CDR2 SMNVEV (reference sequence). V lost 4 bases, J lost 5 bases, and 15 bases lay in between. DNA of the CDR3: TGTGCCAGCAGTTCGCCGGCAGGTGTTAACGAGCAGTACTTC. It encodes CASSSPAGVNEQYF.

The chain uses TRBV2 and TRBJ2-7; maybe TRBD2 (5 bases). Trimming took off 8 bases at V and 4 bases at J, with 12 bases between the two ends. The CDR3 runs 12 residues. Germline values: CDR1 SNHLY, CDR2 FYNNEI. Written as DNA, the CDR3 is TGTGCCAGCGCGGCGGGCACTTACGAGCAGTACTTC. Amino acid sequence: CASAAGTYEQYF.

V is TRBV6-4 and J is TRBJ1-6, with TRBD1 identical over 12 bases. Trimming at V came to 6 bases and at J to 11 bases, leaving 5 bases not matched to a gene. This CDR3 comprises 14 residues. CDR1 is MRHNA and CDR2 is SNTAGT in the germline V gene. CDR3 region: CASSQGQGATPLHF. In DNA, the CDR3 is TGTGCCAGCAGCCAGGGACAGGGGGCCACACCCCTCCACTTT.

The V gene is TRBV6-5, the J gene TRBJ2-5, with 8 bases that match TRBD1. Germline V gene data show CDR1 as MNHEY and CDR2 as SVGAGI. V lost 6 bases and J lost 5; bases outside the gene matches: 11. This CDR3 spans 15 amino acids. The CDR3 sequence is CASSLGQGNVETQYF. CDR3 nucleotide sequence: TGTGCCAGCAGCCTAGGACAGGGAAATGTGGAGACCCAGTACTTC.

This sequence joins TRBV19 and TRBJ1-1; 10 nucleotides agree with TRBD1. Germline V gives CDR1 LNHDA, CDR2 SQIVND (reference sequence). CDR3 length: 18 amino acids. V was clipped by 5 bases and J by 4 bases; unmatched bases: 16. This CDR3 is CASSPPRGQGPLGTEAFF. CDR3 sequence (DNA): TGTGCCAGTAGTCCCCCGCGGGGACAGGGGCCTCTGGGCACTGAAGCTTTCTTT.

CDR3 region: CASTITSAPPSSYNEQFF. Here the CDR3 DNA reads TGCGCCAGCACCATAACTAGCGCTCCGCCAAGCTCCTACAATGAGCAGTTCTTC. J is TRBJ2-1 and V is TRBV5-1; TRBD2 matches at 7 bases. This CDR3 contains 18 residues. Trimming removed 6 bases from V and 0 bases from J; junction bases left unmatched: 15. Germline V CDR1 and CDR2: SGHRS, YFSETQ.

The CDR3 DNA sequence: TGTGCCAGCAGTTTATTAGGGGTAACTGGAAACACCATATATTTT. Translation: CASSLLGVTGNTIYF. The chain uses TRBV27 and TRBJ1-3; tentative D call: TRBD1 (5 bases). Trimming cost V 1 base and J 2 bases, with 9 bases left between them. The CDR3 length is 15 residues. The V gene's germline CDR1 is MNHEY and CDR2 SMNVEV (reference sequence).

This chain connects TRBV14 to TRBJ1-2, with TRBD1 as a possible D gene (6 bases). The V gene lost 2 bases and the J gene lost 3 bases, with 10 bases spanning the gap. Per germline, CDR1 SGHDN and CDR2 FVKESK. The CDR3 has 14 amino acids. CDR3 nucleotides: TGTGCCAGCAGCCAATTAGGGGGGGACTATGGCTACACCTTC. This encodes CASSQLGGDYGYTF.

The rearrangement links TRBV3-1 (or the pseudogene TRBV3-2) to TRBJ2-3, with unresolved D. V lost 4 bases to trimming and J lost 2 bases, with 7 bases between them. The germline V gene encodes CDR1 LGHDT and CDR2 YNNKEL (reference sequence). The CDR3 spans 13 residues. The CDR3 DNA reads as TGTGCCAGCAGCCCCCCCTTCACAGATACGCAGTATTTT. This codes for CASSPPFTDTQYF.

The V and J genes are TRBV29-1 and TRBJ1-2; D not certain. CDR3 length: 11 residues. Trimming stripped 7 bases from V and 4 bases from J, with 10 bases between. The germline V gene encodes CDR1 SQVTM and CDR2 ANQGSEA. This chain's CDR3 is CSAASVYGYTF. DNA for the CDR3: TGCAGCGCCGCGAGCGTCTATGGCTACACCTTC.

This chain uses TRBV27 with TRBJ1-2; 7 bases match TRBD1. J gave up 6 bases and V 3 bases, and 7 bases lay outside the gene matches. CDR1 and CDR2 (germline): MNHEY, SMNVEV (reference sequence). The length of the CDR3 is 14 residues. The CDR3: CASSFLRGWNGYTF. CDR3 DNA: TGTGCCAGCAGTTTCCTCAGGGGGTGGAATGGCTACACCTTC.

The rearrangement joins TRBV18 to TRBJ1-3; D may be TRBD1 (6 bases). V was pared by 2 bases and J by 0 bases, with 11 bases between. The germline V gene encodes CDR1 KGHSH and CDR2 LQKENI. The CDR3 is 16 amino acids. The CDR3 sequence: CASSPAGASSGNTIYF. Here the CDR3 DNA reads TGTGCCAGCTCACCAGCGGGGGCCAGCTCTGGAAACACCATATATTTT.

This clone was recorded a few times. The rearrangement uses TRBV11-2 and TRBJ2-3; D perhaps matches TRBD2 (5 bases). With 2 bases removed from V and 6 bases from J, the gap between germline ends came to 18 bases. The CDR3 is 16 residues long. Germline V lookup: CDR1 SGHAT, CDR2 FQNNGV. The CDR3 sequence is CASSLYSGRDTDTQYF. The CDR3 region has the DNA TGTGCCAGCAGCTTATACAGCGGCCGAGACACGGATACGCAGTATTTT.

The J gene is TRBJ2-7, the V gene TRBV27; perhaps TRBD1 as D (7 bases). CDR1 MNHEY and CDR2 SMNVEV come from the germline V gene (reference sequence). The CDR3 has 17 amino acids. V lost 3 bases and J lost 2, with 20 bases in between. The CDR3 spells CASSFRQGGPSPYEQYF. The DNA of the CDR3 is TGTGCCAGCAGTTTCCGGCAGGGGGGACCCTCACCCTACGAGCAGTACTTC.